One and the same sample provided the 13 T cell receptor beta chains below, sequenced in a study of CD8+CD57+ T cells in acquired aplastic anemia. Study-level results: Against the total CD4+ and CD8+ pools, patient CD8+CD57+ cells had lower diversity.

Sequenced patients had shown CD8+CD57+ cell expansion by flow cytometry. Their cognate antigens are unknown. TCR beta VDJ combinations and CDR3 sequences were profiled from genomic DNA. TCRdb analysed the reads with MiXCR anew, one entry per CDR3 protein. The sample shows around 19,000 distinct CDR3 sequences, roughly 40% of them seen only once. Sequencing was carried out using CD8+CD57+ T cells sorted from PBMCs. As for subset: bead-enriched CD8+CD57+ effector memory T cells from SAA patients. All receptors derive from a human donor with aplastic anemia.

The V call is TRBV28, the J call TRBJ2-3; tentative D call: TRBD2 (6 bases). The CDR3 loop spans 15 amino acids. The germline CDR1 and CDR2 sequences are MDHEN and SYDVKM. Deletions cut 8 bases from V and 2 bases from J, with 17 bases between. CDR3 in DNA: TGTGCCAGCGCAAGCCCTGGGACTGTCACAGATACGCAGTATTTT. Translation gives CASASPGTVTDTQYF.

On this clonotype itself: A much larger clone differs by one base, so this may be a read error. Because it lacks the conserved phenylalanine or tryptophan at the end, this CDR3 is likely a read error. CDR3 loop: CSARDRTARYEQYS. The CDR3 region has the DNA TGCAGTGCTAGAGATCGTACAGCGCGCTACGAGCAGTACTCC. The chain combines TRBV20-1 with TRBJ2-7; no clear D. The V gene's germline CDR1 is DFQATT and CDR2 SNEGSKA (reference sequence). The V gene lost 0 bases and the J gene lost 3 bases, with 12 bases spanning the gap. The CDR3 extends over 14 amino acids.

The CDR3 DNA reads TGCAGCGTCCATTTTCGTAGCAACTACGAGCAGTACTTC. Residues: CSVHFRSNYEQYF. The rearrangement uses TRBV29-1 and TRBJ2-7; D not resolved. The germline V and J ends were trimmed by 6 bases and 3 bases, with 15 bases remaining between them. Germline values: CDR1 SQVTM, CDR2 ANQGSEA. The CDR3 runs to 13 residues.

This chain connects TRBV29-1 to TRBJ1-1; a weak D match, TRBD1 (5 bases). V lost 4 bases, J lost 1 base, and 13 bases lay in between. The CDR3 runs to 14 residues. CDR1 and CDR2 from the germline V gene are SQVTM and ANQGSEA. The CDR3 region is CSVGQGEANTEAFF. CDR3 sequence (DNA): TGCAGCGTTGGTCAAGGGGAGGCGAACACTGAAGCTTTCTTT.

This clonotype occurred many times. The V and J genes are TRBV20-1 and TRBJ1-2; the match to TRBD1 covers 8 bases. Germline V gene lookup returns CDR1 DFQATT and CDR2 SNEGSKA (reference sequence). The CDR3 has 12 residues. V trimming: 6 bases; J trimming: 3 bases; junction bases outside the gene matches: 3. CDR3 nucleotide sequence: TGCAGTGCCATGACAGGGGACTATGGCTACACCTTC. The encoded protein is CSAMTGDYGYTF.

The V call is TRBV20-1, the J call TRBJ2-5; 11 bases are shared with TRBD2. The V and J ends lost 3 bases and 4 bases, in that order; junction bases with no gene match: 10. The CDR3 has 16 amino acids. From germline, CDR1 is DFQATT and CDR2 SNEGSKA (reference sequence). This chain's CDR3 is CSARGGASGGRETQYF. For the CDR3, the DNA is TGCAGTGCTAGGGGGGGGGCTAGCGGGGGGAGAGAGACCCAGTACTTC.

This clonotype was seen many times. The CDR3 sequence is CSAKTGAETGELFF. For the CDR3, the DNA is TGCAGTGCCAAAACCGGGGCCGAAACCGGGGAGCTGTTTTTT. The genes are TRBV20-1 and TRBJ2-2; D may be TRBD1 or TRBD2 (5 bases each). V lost 6 bases to trimming and J lost 5 bases, with 16 bases between them. Germline CDR1 DFQATT, CDR2 SNEGSKA (reference sequence). The CDR3 covers 14 residues.

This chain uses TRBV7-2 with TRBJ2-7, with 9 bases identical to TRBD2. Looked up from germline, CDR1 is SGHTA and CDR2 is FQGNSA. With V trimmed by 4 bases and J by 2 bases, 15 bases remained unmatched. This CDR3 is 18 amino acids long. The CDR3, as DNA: TGTGCCAGCAGCTCACGCGGGGGGGGACACTTGGGCACCTACGAGCAGTACTTC. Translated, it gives CASSSRGGGHLGTYEQYF.

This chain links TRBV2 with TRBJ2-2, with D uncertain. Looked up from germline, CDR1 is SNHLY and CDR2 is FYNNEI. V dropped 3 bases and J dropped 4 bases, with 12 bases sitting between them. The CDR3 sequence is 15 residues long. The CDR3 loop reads CASSDPPPATGELFF. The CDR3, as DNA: TGTGCCAGCAGTGACCCCCCTCCAGCCACCGGGGAGCTGTTTTTT. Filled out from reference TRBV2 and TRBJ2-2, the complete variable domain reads EPEVTQTPSHQVTQMGQEVILRCVPISNHLYFYWYRQILGQKVEFLVSFYNNEISEKSEIFDDQFSVERPDGSNFTLKIRSTKLEDSAMYFCASSDPPPATGELFFGEGSRLTVL.

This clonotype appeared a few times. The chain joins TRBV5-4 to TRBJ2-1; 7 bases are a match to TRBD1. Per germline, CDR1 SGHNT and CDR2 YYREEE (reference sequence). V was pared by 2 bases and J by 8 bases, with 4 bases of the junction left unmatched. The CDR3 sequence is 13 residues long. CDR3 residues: CASSLQGTHEQFF. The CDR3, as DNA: TGTGCCAGCAGCTTACAGGGGACACATGAGCAGTTCTTC.

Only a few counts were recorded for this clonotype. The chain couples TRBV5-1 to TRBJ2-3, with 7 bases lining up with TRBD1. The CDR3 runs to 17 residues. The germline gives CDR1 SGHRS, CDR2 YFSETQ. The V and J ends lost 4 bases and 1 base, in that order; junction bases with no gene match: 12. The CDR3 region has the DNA TGCGCCAGCAGCCTCACGAGGACAGGCCAAGGCACAGATACGCAGTATTTT. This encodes CASSLTRTGQGTDTQYF.

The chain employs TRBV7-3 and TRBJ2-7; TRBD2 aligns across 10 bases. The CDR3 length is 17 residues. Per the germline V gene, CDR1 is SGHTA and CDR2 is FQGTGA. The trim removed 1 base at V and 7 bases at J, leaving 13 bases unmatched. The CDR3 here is CASSLNGRGLAGAEQYF. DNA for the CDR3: TGTGCCAGCAGCTTAAATGGAAGGGGGCTAGCGGGGGCAGAGCAGTACTTC.

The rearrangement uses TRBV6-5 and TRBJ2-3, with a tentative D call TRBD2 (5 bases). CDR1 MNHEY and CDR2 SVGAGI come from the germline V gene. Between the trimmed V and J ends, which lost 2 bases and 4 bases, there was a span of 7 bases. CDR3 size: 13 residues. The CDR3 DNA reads TGTGCCAGCAGTTACGGACTTCCAGATACGCAGTATTTT. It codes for CASSYGLPDTQYF.